Below are 31 T cell receptor beta chains sequenced from a single sample in a study of PD-1 blockade in classical Hodgkin lymphoma (TCRdb year 2020). Library creation used the immunoSEQ multiplex PCR assay. The table comes from immuneACCESS by way of TCRdb, which keeps in-frame sequences with V and J called. Part of the clones is missing from these tables; in studies checked, under half for an unresolved V gene and the rest for unknown reasons. The sample yields some 21,000 clones; roughly 78% were counted once. The ten largest clonotypes hold around a sixth of the sample. Taken with the paper, the label for time point translates to: cycle 2 day 1 (C2D1) of nivolumab. All trial patients had relapsed after autologous stem cell transplantation, with cohorts A, B and C differing in prior brentuximab vedotin exposure. Specimen: peripheral blood mononuclear cells (PBMCs), collected before the second cycle of nivolumab. These receptors all stem from a human donor with classical Hodgkin lymphoma.

This rearrangement joins TRBV18 to TRBJ1-1; D gene unclear. CDR3 length equals 12 residues. V dropped 7 bases and J dropped 4 bases, with 10 bases sitting between them. The germline CDR1 and CDR2 sequences are KGHSH and LQKENI. The CDR3 DNA sequence: TGTGCCAGCTACGGGGTGGGCACTGAAGCTTTCTTT. Its protein is CASYGVGTEAFF.

The genes are TRBV19 and TRBJ1-1; TRBD1 matches at 11 bases. The J segment lost 2 bases and the V segment lost 4 bases, leaving 6 bases of the junction unmatched. This CDR3 spans 16 amino acids. Germline CDR1 and CDR2: LNHDA and SQIVND (reference sequence). The CDR3 here is CASSKGQGAKNTEAFF. The CDR3 DNA follows: TGTGCCAGTAGTAAAGGACAGGGGGCTAAAAACACTGAAGCTTTCTTT.

This sequence joins TRBV30 and TRBJ1-1, with no clear D. Germline CDR1 and CDR2: GTSNPN and SVGIG (reference sequence). Trimming took off 5 bases at V and 6 bases at J, with 10 bases between the two ends. The CDR3 is made up of 11 amino acids. The CDR3 bases are TGTGCCTGGTTGATTCGATCTGAAGCTTTCTTT. Protein: CAWLIRSEAFF.

The chain recombines TRBV4-3 with TRBJ2-2; D is possibly TRBD1 (5 bases). V lost 2 bases and J 3 bases, leaving 13 bases between the germline ends. The germline CDR1 and CDR2 sequences are LGHNA and YSLEER. CDR3 length: 16 residues. The CDR3 DNA follows: TGCGCCAGCAGCCAACACAGGATCGGGTACACCGGGGAGCTGTTTTTT. Its protein is CASSQHRIGYTGELFF.

This chain links TRBV6-5 with TRBJ1-1; TRBD1 might be the D (6 bases). The V end was cut by 8 bases, the J end by 8 bases, with 18 bases between. The CDR3 totals 13 residues. From germline, CDR1 is MNHEY and CDR2 SVGAGI. The CDR3 nucleotides read TGTGCCAGCGATCGGGCAGGGGTTTACGAAGCTTTCTTT. Its protein is CASDRAGVYEAFF.

The V and J genes are TRBV11-2 and TRBJ2-5; D possibly corresponds to TRBD1 (6 bases). CDR3 size: 15 residues. Germline lookup yields CDR1 SGHAT and CDR2 FQNNGV. V dropped 5 bases and J dropped 2 bases, with 15 bases sitting between them. This CDR3 reads CASSNQRTVQETQYF. The CDR3 region has the DNA TGTGCCAGCAGCAACCAAAGGACAGTTCAAGAGACCCAGTACTTC. The whole variable domain, filled in from reference TRBV11-2 and TRBJ2-5, reads EAGVAQSPRYKIIEKRQSVAFWCNPISGHATLYWYQQILGQGPKLLIQFQNNGVVDDSQLPKDRFSAERLKGVDSTLKIQPAKLEDSAVYLCASSNQRTVQETQYFGPGTRLLVL.

This chain links TRBV5-1 with TRBJ2-5; D ambiguous. Germline CDR1 SGHRS, CDR2 YFSETQ. The CDR3 loop spans 13 amino acids. Trimming removed 3 bases at V and 1 base at J, with 7 bases between. CDR3 region: CASSSGPQETQYF. CDR3 sequence (DNA): TGCGCCAGCAGCTCTGGGCCCCAAGAGACCCAGTACTTC.

The rearrangement links TRBV30 to TRBJ2-7, with D possibly being TRBD2 (6 bases). The V end was cut by 3 bases, the J end by 9 bases, with 15 bases between. This CDR3 contains 12 residues. The germline V gene has CDR1 GTSNPN and CDR2 SVGIG (reference sequence). The CDR3 region has the DNA TGTGCCTGGAGCATCGAATTGGGGGGGCAGTACTTC. Its protein is CAWSIELGGQYF.

In its sample, this clone was seen a few times. The J gene is TRBJ2-3, the V gene TRBV11-2, with 11 positions matching TRBD2. The CDR3 runs to 16 residues. The germline V gene encodes CDR1 SGHAT and CDR2 FQNNGV. V was clipped by 3 bases and J by 4 bases; unmatched bases: 6. CDR3 coding DNA: TGTGCCAGCAGCTTGGCTAGCGGGGGGTGGGCAGATACGCAGTATTTT. Translating it yields CASSLASGGWADTQYF. Based on the CDR3 plus reference TRBV11-2 and TRBJ2-3, the full variable domain is EAGVAQSPRYKIIEKRQSVAFWCNPISGHATLYWYQQILGQGPKLLIQFQNNGVVDDSQLPKDRFSAERLKGVDSTLKIQPAKLEDSAVYLCASSLASGGWADTQYFGPGTRLTVL.

This clone was detected only a few times. V and J are TRBV19 and TRBJ1-5; TRBD1 agrees at 7 bases. With 5 bases clipped from V and 3 bases from J, the junction kept 4 bases outside the gene matches. The CDR3 covers 14 residues. CDR1 is LNHDA and CDR2 is SQIVND in the germline V gene (reference sequence). Here the CDR3 DNA reads TGTGCCAGTAGTCTGGGACAGAACAATCAGCCCCAGCATTTT. Translated: CASSLGQNNQPQHF.

The chain combines TRBV4-1 with TRBJ1-1; the match to TRBD1 covers 9 bases. Germline values: CDR1 MGHRA, CDR2 YSYEKL. The CDR3 spans 16 residues. J lost 3 bases, V lost 3 bases, and 8 bases had no gene match. The CDR3 reads CASSHIDRGGDTEAFF. Here the CDR3 DNA reads TGCGCCAGCAGCCACATCGACAGGGGGGGGGACACTGAAGCTTTCTTT.

This chain links TRBV7-6 with TRBJ1-3; D remains unclear. Per germline, CDR1 SGHVS and CDR2 FNYEAQ. The V and J ends lost 5 bases and 4 bases respectively, with 18 bases between them. This CDR3 has 16 residues. The CDR3 DNA reads TGTGCCAGCAGCCTAGGCCAAAGGGATTCAGGAAACACCATATATTTT. Amino acid sequence: CASSLGQRDSGNTIYF.

The chain employs TRBV18 and TRBJ2-5, with a possible D match to TRBD2 (6 bases). Trimming left V 10 bases short and J 2 bases short, with 14 bases between. CDR3 length equals 13 residues. Germline loops: CDR1 KGHSH, CDR2 LQKENI. CDR3: CAIRNGSQETQYF. The CDR3 DNA reads as TGTGCCATCAGGAACGGGAGTCAAGAGACCCAGTACTTC. Supplemented by reference TRBV18 and TRBJ2-5, the full variable domain reads NAGVMQNPRHLVRRRGQEARLRCSPMKGHSHVYWYRQLPEEGLKFMVYLQKENIIDESGMPKERFSAEFPKEGPSILRIQQVVRGDSAAYFCAIRNGSQETQYFGPGTRLLVL.

This chain joins TRBV5-1 and TRBJ2-3; TRBD2 matches at 8 bases. J lost 6 bases, V lost 6 bases, and 15 bases had no gene match. The germline V gene encodes CDR1 SGHRS and CDR2 YFSETQ. The CDR3 runs 16 residues. CDR3 nucleotides: TGCGCCAGCACGGGAAGCCGTGGACTAGCCACGGATACGCAGTATTTT. Translating it yields CASTGSRGLATDTQYF.

The gene calls are TRBV2 and TRBJ2-1; D may match TRBD1 or TRBD2 (5 bases each). Germline V gene lookup returns CDR1 SNHLY and CDR2 FYNNEI. With 8 bases removed from V and 5 bases from J, the gap between germline ends came to 16 bases. The CDR3 is made up of 14 amino acids. CDR3 DNA sequence: TGTGCCAGCTTTAGTGGGACGGAGGACAATGAGCAGTTCTTC. It yields the protein CASFSGTEDNEQFF.

The genes are TRBV11-3 and TRBJ1-3; D unresolved. Trimming shortened V by 4 bases and J by 0 bases, and 10 bases separated the two germline ends. The CDR3 sequence is 15 residues long. Germline V gene data show CDR1 as SGHNT and CDR2 as YENEEA. The CDR3 spells CASSSDGSSGNTIYF. The CDR3 DNA is TGTGCCAGCAGCTCCGACGGAAGCTCTGGAAACACCATATATTTT.

The chain has TRBV6-5 and TRBJ1-3, with D possibly TRBD1 on 6 matching bases. The CDR3 extends over 14 amino acids. Germline V gives CDR1 MNHEY, CDR2 SVGAGI. The V end lost 7 bases, the J end lost 0 bases, and 10 bases lay between the germline ends. DNA of the CDR3: TGTGCCAGCAAAGCCAGGGGCTCTGGAAACACCATATATTTT. Translated: CASKARGSGNTIYF.

The table lists this clone with a count of one. V gene TRBV5-8 combines with J gene TRBJ2-3; D may be TRBD1 or TRBD2 (5 bases each). In germline, CDR1 is SGHTS, CDR2 YDEGEE. V was pared by 4 bases and J by 2 bases, with 11 bases between. CDR3 length equals 14 residues. CDR3 loop: CASSRKGPTDTQYF. For the CDR3, the DNA is TGTGCCAGCAGCCGAAAGGGACCCACAGATACGCAGTATTTT.

This clone was seen more than once but under ten times. The V gene is TRBV2, the J gene TRBJ1-6; possibly TRBD1 for D (5 bases). The V end was cut by 7 bases, the J end by 7 bases, with 11 bases between. CDR3 length: 13 amino acids. CDR1 is SNHLY, CDR2 FYNNEI, per germline. The CDR3 DNA sequence: TGTGCCAGCAAGACAGCCCTCAATTCACCCCTCCACTTT. Its translation: CASKTALNSPLHF.

The V gene is TRBV29-1, the J gene TRBJ2-6; 9 nucleotides match TRBD1. The CDR3 extends over 16 amino acids. The J segment lost 3 bases and the V segment lost 4 bases, leaving 7 bases of the junction unmatched. CDR1 and CDR2 (germline): SQVTM, ANQGSEA. The DNA of the CDR3 is TGCAGCGTTGGGGACAGGGCGCTCAGTGGGGCCAACGTCCTGACTTTC. Its translation: CSVGDRALSGANVLTF. The full variable domain, its missing parts supplied by reference TRBV29-1 and TRBJ2-6, is SAVISQKPSRDICQRGTSLTIQCQVDSQVTMMFWYRQQPGQSLTLIATANQGSEATYESGFVIDKFPISRPNLTFSTLTVSNMSPEDSSIYLCSVGDRALSGANVLTFGAGSRLTVL.

This sequence joins TRBV11-3 and TRBJ2-1; TRBD2 matches 8 bases. The CDR3 is 17 residues long. Germline lookup yields CDR1 SGHNT and CDR2 YENEEA. Trimming removed 1 base from V and 4 bases from J; junction bases left unmatched: 9. The DNA for the CDR3 is TGTGCCAGCAGCTTAGCGGGGGGGTTCTCCTCTTACAATGAGCAGTTCTTC. This sequence encodes CASSLAGGFSSYNEQFF.

This clone counts as medium-sized (0.01 to 0.1%). This chain joins TRBV9 and TRBJ1-2, with a possible D match to TRBD1 (6 bases). Germline V lookup: CDR1 SGDLS, CDR2 YYNGEE. V was clipped by 6 bases and J by 8 bases, with 17 bases between them. The CDR3 spans 13 residues. CDR3 amino acids: CASNPGSGEGYTF. For the CDR3, the DNA is TGTGCCAGCAACCCGGGGTCAGGGGAAGGCTACACCTTC.

The J gene is TRBJ2-3, the V gene TRBV11-2, with 12 bases that match TRBD1. CDR1 and CDR2 (germline): SGHAT, FQNNGV. The CDR3 length is 19 residues. The V segment lost 4 bases and the J segment 1 base; nucleotides outside the gene matches: 12. DNA for the CDR3: TGTGCCAGCAGCTCGGGACAGGGGGCTTGGGGGAGCGGCACAGATACGCAGTATTTT. This codes for CASSSGQGAWGSGTDTQYF.

A few counts support this clone. V usage is TRBV19 and J usage is TRBJ1-6, with a possible D match to TRBD1 (6 bases). Germline CDR1 is LNHDA and CDR2 is SQIVND (reference sequence). This CDR3 is 13 amino acids long. Trimming took off 6 bases at V and 7 bases at J, with 10 bases between the two ends. The CDR3 region is CASRQGSNSPLHF. The CDR3 region has the DNA TGTGCCAGTAGACAGGGCTCCAATTCACCCCTCCACTTT.

The rearrangement uses TRBV5-6 and TRBJ1-6, with TRBD1 as a possible D gene (6 bases). The CDR3 spans 17 residues. Trimming took 0 bases from V and 3 from J, leaving 13 bases between them. Germline values: CDR1 SGHDT, CDR2 YYEEEE. This CDR3 is CASSLDWGLGYNSPLHF. DNA of the CDR3: TGTGCCAGCAGCTTGGATTGGGGGCTAGGCTATAATTCACCCCTCCACTTT.

The DNA for the CDR3 is TGTGCCAGCATGGGGGGGAGGAATCAGCCCCAGCATTTT. This sequence encodes CASMGGRNQPQHF. The V and J genes are TRBV6-6 and TRBJ1-5, with D perhaps TRBD1 (5 bases). CDR3 length equals 13 residues. Per the germline V gene, CDR1 is MNHNY and CDR2 is SVGAGI (reference sequence). Deletions cut 7 bases from V and 4 bases from J, with 11 bases between.

This chain links TRBV28 with TRBJ2-7, with D tentatively TRBD1 (5 bases). V dropped 6 bases and J dropped 7 bases, with 19 bases sitting between them. Germline CDR1 is MDHEN and CDR2 is SYDVKM. The CDR3 spans 14 residues. The CDR3 region is CASRTKLGASEQYV. In DNA form, the CDR3 reads TGTGCCAGCAGGACCAAGCTAGGGGCCAGTGAGCAGTACGTC.

The chain is built from TRBV28 and TRBJ1-1; 7 bases fit TRBD1. Germline trimming cut 5 bases from V and 1 base from J; bases unmatched to any gene: 7. The CDR3 is made up of 15 amino acids. Germline CDR1 reads MDHEN; CDR2 reads SYDVKM. The DNA of the CDR3 is TGTGCCAGCAGTCCCCCGGACAGGCCGAACACTGAAGCTTTCTTT. Translated: CASSPPDRPNTEAFF. The full variable domain, its missing parts supplied by reference TRBV28 and TRBJ1-1, is DVKVTQSSRYLVKRTGEKVFLECVQDMDHENMFWYRQDPGLGLRLIYFSYDVKMKEKGDIPEGYSVSREKKERFSLILESASTNQTSMYLCASSPPDRPNTEAFFGQGTRLTVV.

V is TRBV4-1 and J is TRBJ1-5; 9 nucleotides match TRBD1. CDR1 is MGHRA, CDR2 YSYEKL, per germline. V shed 4 bases and J 0 bases; nucleotides not matched to a gene: 10. This CDR3 is 18 amino acids long. The CDR3 loop is CASSPMGWTGASNQPQHF. The DNA of the CDR3 is TGCGCCAGCAGCCCAATGGGGTGGACAGGGGCTAGCAATCAGCCCCAGCATTTT.

The chain uses TRBV9 and TRBJ2-6; D gene ambiguous. Between the trimmed V and J ends, which lost 4 bases and 1 base, there was a span of 15 bases. Germline CDR1 SGDLS, CDR2 YYNGEE. The CDR3 runs to 17 residues. The CDR3 nucleotides are TGTGCCAGCAGCCCACCTCAAGGGCAGTCTGGGGCCAACGTCCTGACTTTC. Protein sequence: CASSPPQGQSGANVLTF.

The rearrangement links TRBV5-5 to TRBJ1-5; no reliable D call. V shed 2 bases and J shed 3 bases, with 9 bases lying between them. The CDR3 has 14 residues. Germline V CDR1 and CDR2: SGHKS, YYEKEE (reference sequence). CDR3 nucleotides: TGTGCCAGCAGCTTAGCAGGTTTCAATCAGCCCCAGCATTTT. Protein: CASSLAGFNQPQHF.